These T cell receptor beta chains were read from a single sample in a study of cytomegalovirus exposure and HLA in healthy donors. Data came from immunoSEQ multiplex PCR; TCRdb stores just in-frame clones and leaves some out. The profile shows a few hundred thousand clones, about 90% of them singletons. The sequenced sample was PBMCs. The receptors shown here come from a woman younger than 45 in good health and CMV-seronegative. Both conserved end residues are part of each CDR3. A D gene is named only where the DNA matches it firmly. Part of the rows lack a size; the others show once, few, many or a class for expanded clones.

D gene	clone size	J gene	V gene	CDR3 protein	CDR3 DNA
.	.	TRBJ2-7	TRBV28	CASSLIHEQYF	TGTGCCAGCAGTTTAATCCACGAGCAGTACTTC
.	.	TRBJ1-5	TRBV27	CASSQLWTVQPQHF	TGTGCCAGCAGTCAACTATGGACAGTTCAGCCCCAGCATTTT
TRBD1	.	TRBJ2-7	TRBV6-5	CASSYGTGAGEQYF	TGTGCCAGCAGTTACGGGACAGGGGCCGGCGAGCAGTACTTC
TRBD1	.	TRBJ2-1	TRBV9	CASSVDRGLYNEQFF	TGTGCCAGCAGCGTCGACAGGGGGCTCTACAATGAGCAGTTCTTC
.	.	TRBJ1-3	TRBV6-1	CASSEDGTSGNTIYF	TGTGCCAGCAGTGAAGACGGGACATCTGGAAACACCATATATTTT
.	.	TRBJ2-7	TRBV19	CASSNGHYEQYF	TGTGCCAGTAGTAATGGACATTACGAGCAGTACTTC
.	.	TRBJ2-7	TRBV6-6	CASSYSNRAYEQYF	TGTGCCAGCAGTTACTCGAACAGGGCTTACGAGCAGTACTTC
.	.	TRBJ2-7	TRBV7-8	CASSLDYTYEQYF	TGTGCCAGCAGTTTGGACTATACCTACGAGCAGTACTTC
TRBD1	once	TRBJ2-6	TRBV2	CASRGQGALSGANVLTF	TGTGCCAGCAGGGGACAGGGAGCTCTCTCTGGGGCCAACGTCCTGACTTTC
.	.	TRBJ2-3	TRBV6-5	CASSYRAPTDTQYF	TGTGCCAGCAGTTACAGGGCCCCCACAGATACGCAGTATTTT